This is a list of T cell receptor beta chains from one sample in a study of blood T cell repertoires in COVID-19. TCRdb keeps only in-frame clones here, not all; method: immunoSEQ multiplex PCR. The top ten hold roughly 2.1% of the sample, which has approximately 140,000 clones, 88% seen once. Sequencing used peripheral blood. These TCRs come from a man aged 65-85 years with active COVID-19. CDR3s include the opening cysteine and the closing phenylalanine or tryptophan. Fields, in order: J gene, V gene, CDR3 protein.

>TRBJ1-1|TRBV6-5
CASSRGLMNTEAFF
>TRBJ2-3|TRBV30
CAWASLAAGTDTQYF
>TRBJ1-4|TRBV7-6
CASSLESGGEKLFF
>TRBJ1-1|TRBV6-2/TRBV6-3
CASSGRNTEAFF
>TRBJ1-2|TRBV24-1
CAGGNPNYGYTF
>TRBJ2-7|TRBV5-5
CASSPTGYEQYF
>TRBJ1-1|TRBV5-8
CASSWDRGTEAFF
>TRBJ2-7|TRBV5-1
CASSFIGTGANEQYF
>TRBJ2-1|TRBV28
CASSPNGAGVEYNEQFF
>TRBJ2-1|TRBV6-5
CATGGASSYNEQFF
>TRBJ2-1|TRBV5-1
CASSETPVAGNNEQFF
>TRBJ2-7|TRBV5-1
CASSLVGQGYEQYF
>TRBJ2-7|TRBV4-3
CASSPDRGGYEQYF
>TRBJ2-1|TRBV21-1
CATGPGTYEQFF
>TRBJ2-7|TRBV18
CASSPRTEAYEQYF
>TRBJ1-1|TRBV6-5
CASSYSRQGRTEAFF
>TRBJ2-7|TRBV2
CASGQDYYEQYF
>TRBJ1-5|TRBV18
CASSLEQGNQPQHF
>TRBJ1-2|TRBV5-4
CASSPGQGDLYGYTF
>TRBJ2-1|TRBV5-5
CASSPTTSGSTNEQFF
>TRBJ1-1|TRBV27
CASTSGGIETEAFF
>TRBJ1-6|TRBV5-1
CASSPFGESNSPLHF
>TRBJ2-2|TRBV4-1
CASSQGDTNTGELFF
>TRBJ2-7|TRBV29-1
CSVTHRTGPEQYF
>TRBJ2-2|TRBV2
CASRAALVGTGELFF
>TRBJ2-2|TRBV28
CASSLSGDNTGELFF
>TRBJ1-6|TRBV7-2
CASSLGSGTTSPLHF
>TRBJ2-2|TRBV5-1
CASSLEQPNTGELFF
>TRBJ2-1|TRBV7-9
CASSLVGLEYNEQFF
>TRBJ2-6|TRBV4-1
CASSTGTGSPANVLTF
>TRBJ2-7|TRBV29-1
CSVRRGGRESSYEQYF
>TRBJ2-7|TRBV18
CASSPIPGSTSYEQYF
>TRBJ2-3|TRBV7-2
CASSLGPDRRDTQYF
>TRBJ2-7|TRBV18
CASSPRGTSAYEQYF
>TRBJ2-3|TRBV11-2
CASTGQGALGTDTQYF
>TRBJ2-1|TRBV7-3
CASSATGNPGFDEQFF
>TRBJ2-3|TRBV30
CAWSIGGASRTQYF
>TRBJ2-2|TRBV19
CASSMRWANTGELFF
>TRBJ2-6|TRBV19
CASSNGTVYFSGANVLTF
>TRBJ2-2|TRBV5-6
CASSLALLLENTGELFF
>TRBJ1-1|TRBV5-6
CASSLGAVNTEAFF